One and the same sample provided the 13 T cell receptor beta chains below, sequenced in a study of cytomegalovirus exposure and HLA in healthy donors (dated by TCRdb to 2016 to 2017). Receptor libraries were prepared by the immunoSEQ multiplex PCR assay. For the multiplex PCR, a mixture combining 60 forward primers for TCR Vbeta segments and 13 reverse primers for TCR Jbeta segments was used. This is the immuneACCESS table as TCRdb keeps it, with only in-frame sequences that have V and J called. A part of the clones is gone; compared with another copy, unresolved V genes explain less than half, and the rest is unexplained. This sample comprises 85,000 to 110,000 clones, 60% to 70% of them detected only once. The ten largest clones add up to more than 3% of the sample. Material for sequencing was PBMCs. The source is a woman aged 45-59 years in good health and CMV-seronegative.

The chain employs TRBV7-2 and TRBJ2-5, with D perhaps matching TRBD2 (5 bases). CDR1 is SGHTA, CDR2 FQGNSA, per germline. The CDR3 totals 14 residues. The V end lost 0 bases, the J end lost 2 bases, and 7 bases lay between the germline ends. The CDR3 here is CASSLAGAQETQYF. For the CDR3, the DNA is TGTGCCAGCAGCTTAGCGGGAGCGCAAGAGACCCAGTACTTC.

The CDR3, as DNA: TGTGCCAGCAGTTTTGTCCCGGGACAGGGGGCGTTCGAGCAGTACTTC. Its translation: CASSFVPGQGAFEQYF. The chain joins TRBV28 to TRBJ2-7; 12 bases align to TRBD1. Germline V gives CDR1 MDHEN, CDR2 SYDVKM. V shed 3 bases and J 6 bases; nucleotides not matched to a gene: 9. This CDR3 spans 16 amino acids.

This chain joins TRBV15 and TRBJ1-1, with 7 nucleotides matching TRBD1. CDR3 length equals 14 residues. V gave up 3 bases and J gave up 4 bases; unmatched junction bases: 5. Germline CDR1 is LNHNV and CDR2 is YYDKDF (reference sequence). CDR3 bases: TGTGCCACCAGCAGGGGGGGACAGATCACTGAAGCTTTCTTT. Residues: CATSRGGQITEAFF. The complete variable domain, with remaining parts taken from reference TRBV15 and TRBJ1-1, reads DAMVIQNPRYQVTQFGKPVTLSCSQTLNHNVMYWYQQKSSQAPKLLFHYYDKDFNNEADTPDNFQSRRPNTSFCFLDIRSPGLGDTAMYLCATSRGGQITEAFFGQGTRLTVV.

V usage is TRBV7-3 and J usage is TRBJ1-1; D may be TRBD1 (6 bases). The CDR3 consists of 14 residues. V was clipped by 5 bases and J by 3 bases, with 13 bases between them. Germline CDR1 and CDR2: SGHTA and FQGTGA. As DNA, the CDR3 is TGTGCCAGCAGCGCACAAGGGGGGGACACTGAAGCTTTCTTT. It translates to CASSAQGGDTEAFF.

The chain is built from TRBV5-1 and TRBJ2-2; D not resolved. The germline V and J ends were trimmed by 1 base and 6 bases, with 16 bases remaining between them. This CDR3 region has 16 residues. Germline V lookup: CDR1 SGHRS, CDR2 YFSETQ. The CDR3 DNA reads as TGCGCCAGCAGCTTGAGTCCAGGTTTCGATCCCGGGGAGCTGTTTTTT. This translates into CASSLSPGFDPGELFF.

V and J are TRBV18 and TRBJ2-3, with no clear D. CDR1 KGHSH and CDR2 LQKENI come from the germline V gene. Deletions cut 1 base from V and 0 bases from J, with 11 bases between. The CDR3 sequence is 16 residues long. The CDR3 bases are TGTGCCAGCTCACCACGTCTTCTATCTAGCACAGATACGCAGTATTTT. Protein sequence: CASSPRLLSSTDTQYF.

V gene TRBV28 combines with J gene TRBJ1-5; D gene uncertain. The CDR3 length is 12 residues. With 6 bases removed from V and 3 bases from J, the gap between germline ends came to 6 bases. Germline V CDR1 and CDR2: MDHEN, SYDVKM. DNA of the CDR3: TGTGCCAGCAGGGGCCCCAATCAGCCCCAGCATTTT. It encodes CASRGPNQPQHF.

The chain has TRBV28 and TRBJ2-7; tentatively, D is TRBD1 (6 bases). With 5 bases removed from V and 1 base from J, the gap between germline ends came to 12 bases. The CDR3 totals 14 residues. The germline gives CDR1 MDHEN, CDR2 SYDVKM. The CDR3 here is CASSRTVLSYEQYF. CDR3 bases: TGTGCCAGCAGTCGGACAGTTCTATCCTACGAGCAGTACTTC. The variable domain in full, with the rest retrieved from reference TRBV28 and TRBJ2-7, is DVKVTQSSRYLVKRTGEKVFLECVQDMDHENMFWYRQDPGLGLRLIYFSYDVKMKEKGDIPEGYSVSREKKERFSLILESASTNQTSMYLCASSRTVLSYEQYFGPGTRLTVT.

The chain joins TRBV11-2 to TRBJ2-5; D is perhaps TRBD1 (5 bases). Per the germline V gene, CDR1 is SGHAT and CDR2 is FQNNGV. The CDR3 has 14 amino acids. Trimming pared 5 bases from V and 2 bases from J, leaving 12 bases between. DNA of the CDR3: TGTGCCAGCAGCGGAAGGACAAGGCAAGAGACCCAGTACTTC. Encoded protein: CASSGRTRQETQYF. Full variable domain (missing parts from reference TRBV11-2 and TRBJ2-5): EAGVAQSPRYKIIEKRQSVAFWCNPISGHATLYWYQQILGQGPKLLIQFQNNGVVDDSQLPKDRFSAERLKGVDSTLKIQPAKLEDSAVYLCASSGRTRQETQYFGPGTRLLVL.

A single count supports this clone. The V and J genes are TRBV19 and TRBJ2-7, with 8 bases lining up with TRBD2. Germline CDR1 and CDR2: LNHDA and SQIVND (reference sequence). The CDR3 loop spans 15 amino acids. V lost 4 bases and J lost 3; bases outside the gene matches: 8. The CDR3 sequence is CASSTYSGSGYEQYF. The DNA for the CDR3 is TGTGCCAGTAGTACCTACAGCGGGAGTGGCTACGAGCAGTACTTC.

The chain uses TRBV4-1 and TRBJ1-3; D gene unclear. V was trimmed by 0 bases and J by 0 bases, leaving 6 bases between them. There are 15 residues in the CDR3. Germline CDR1 MGHRA, CDR2 YSYEKL. The CDR3 here is CASSQDPVSGNTIYF. The CDR3 nucleotides read TGCGCCAGCAGCCAAGACCCCGTCTCTGGAAACACCATATATTTT.

This chain joins TRBV7-2 and TRBJ1-3; maybe TRBD1 (6 bases). V was clipped by 5 bases and J by 1 base, with 12 bases between them. CDR3 length: 15 amino acids. CDR1 is SGHTA and CDR2 is FQGNSA in the germline V gene. The CDR3 nucleotides read TGTGCCAGCAGCCCCTATCAGGGGTCTGGAAACACCATATATTTT. Amino acid sequence: CASSPYQGSGNTIYF.

This rearrangement joins TRBV27 to TRBJ2-1, with 8 bases fitting TRBD2. Germline loops: CDR1 MNHEY, CDR2 SMNVEV (reference sequence). The V segment lost 6 bases and the J segment 7 bases; nucleotides outside the gene matches: 5. This CDR3 is built from 13 residues. The chain's CDR3 is CASRKSGRNEQFF. The DNA of the CDR3 is TGTGCCAGCAGGAAAAGCGGGAGAAATGAGCAGTTCTTC.